This T cell receptor (beta chain) appears in the sequencing data of a study of T-cell reconstitution after alpha-beta-depleted transplantation in children. General study points: Surviving recipient T cells and thymic progenitors underlay high day-60 TCRbeta diversity in some patients. By one year post-transplant, T-cell counts and diversity largely arose from T cells that were newly produced. There were reportedly several hundred expanded graft clones from which alpha-beta T cells came about two months after transplant.

Molecular barcoding with unique molecular identifiers was used for the TCRbeta library. TCRdb fed the PCR reads into MiXCR, producing one record per CDR3 protein. The table lists around 250,000 distinct CDR3 sequences, 6.5% to 9% of them singletons. This clonotype was counted many times. Its target is unknown. This CDR3 contains 14 residues. Germline V lookup: CDR1 SGHTA, CDR2 FQGNSA. Trimming removed 2 bases from V and 7 bases from J; junction bases left unmatched: 7. Sequencing was performed on PBMCs, mostly from graft donor cells, taken 180 days after TCRalphabeta/CD19-depleted stem cell transplant. The source of this sequence is a male patient between 5 and 17 years old who had a stem cell transplant for acute lymphoblastic leukemia, so the T cells may come from the graft donor. This rearrangement joins TRBV7-2 to TRBJ2-5, with TRBD2 matching over 7 bases. CDR3 sequence: CASSLSGVPGTQYF. The CDR3 DNA reads as TGTGCCAGCAGCTTAAGCGGGGTCCCCGGGACCCAGTACTTC.